This note documents a single TCR beta chain sequence. The sample belongs to a study of blood T cell repertoires in COVID-19. At the level of the study: Sources were T cells, B-cell-depleted T cells, or PBMCs; the material itself was cDNA or gDNA.

Here immunoSEQ multiplex PCR was the method, and the copy in TCRdb shows in-frame clones only, minus some. Of over 150,000 clones listed, about 86% are singletons. The receptor comes from a man between 45 and 60 years old with active or convalescent COVID-19. The sample taken for sequencing was peripheral blood.

CDR3 sequence: CSVEDLQGHGELFF. The CDR3 bases are TGCAGCGTTGAAGACCTACAGGGACACGGGGAGCTGTTTTTT. The chain couples TRBV29-1 to TRBJ2-2; D is possibly TRBD1 (6 bases). In germline, CDR1 is SQVTM, CDR2 ANQGSEA. The CDR3 sequence is 14 residues long. Trimming shortened V by 0 bases and J by 7 bases, and 12 bases separated the two germline ends.